This T cell receptor (beta chain) stems from a study of T-cell memory formation after mild COVID-19. This clonotype was counted a few times. Its antigen is currently unknown. A 5'RACE reaction primed in the constant segment made cDNA libraries of TCR alpha and TCR beta, and these carried sample barcodes and UMIs. MiXCR was run by TCRdb on the 5' RACE reads, yielding one entry per CDR3 protein. The sample has around 500,000 distinct CDR3 sequences; 18% are singletons. Study results and caveats: Pre-infection memory showed some responding clones, and this suggested that cross-reactive memory joined.

Germline-derived CDR1 and CDR2 are SGHRS and YFSETQ. V was pared by 0 bases and J by 4 bases, with 13 bases between. This CDR3 comprises 15 residues. The source is an adult woman who had mild COVID-19 (a few samples of this study predate the infection). Cell type and time point are not known. The sample was PBMCs or a T cell subset sorted from them (not recorded which). The rearrangement uses TRBV5-1 and TRBJ1-2; perhaps TRBD1 as D (5 bases). The CDR3 DNA is TGCGCCAGCAGCTTGGACTCAGGGCATCTCTATGGCTACACCTTC. It is translated as CASSLDSGHLYGYTF.